Listed here are 10 T cell receptor beta chains from one sample, sequenced in a study of cytomegalovirus exposure and HLA in healthy donors. 60 Vbeta and 13 Jbeta primers were used in PCR. Measured with immunoSEQ multiplex PCR; TCRdb has only the in-frame clones, and not every one. Among 150,000 or so clones listed, approximately 86% were seen once. The sample taken for sequencing was PBMCs. These TCRs come from a woman between 50 and 59 years old in good health and CMV-seropositive.

CDR3 DNA: TGTGCCAGCAGCCGACTAGCGGGTAGTGGGGCCAACGTCCTGACTTTC. Amino acid sequence: CASSRLAGSGANVLTF. The chain combines TRBV7-9 with TRBJ2-6, with 10 bases that match TRBD2. V dropped 5 bases and J dropped 3; count of bases not matched to a gene: 4. Germline V gives CDR1 SEHNR, CDR2 FQNEAQ (reference sequence). The CDR3 totals 16 residues.

The chain carries TRBV27 and TRBJ1-6; TRBD1 matches 7 bases. Germline CDR1 is MNHEY and CDR2 is SMNVEV (reference sequence). The CDR3 is 18 residues long. The J segment lost 7 bases and the V segment lost 5 bases, leaving 17 bases of the junction unmatched. The CDR3 region is CASSPDRARGTLNSPLHF. CDR3 nucleotides: TGTGCCAGCAGTCCAGACAGGGCCCGGGGGACCTTAAATTCACCCCTCCACTTT.

This clone appeared once. This sequence joins TRBV5-4 and TRBJ1-2, with D possibly being TRBD1 (5 bases). CDR3 length equals 15 residues. Trimming stripped 0 bases from V and 3 bases from J, with 12 bases between. Germline lookup yields CDR1 SGHNT and CDR2 YYREEE (reference sequence). The CDR3: CASSLEAGNDYGYTF. Written as DNA, the CDR3 is TGTGCCAGCAGCTTGGAGGCAGGGAATGACTATGGCTACACCTTC.

This chain uses TRBV15 with TRBJ2-2; TRBD2 matches 7 bases. V trimming: 0 bases; J trimming: 1 base; junction bases outside the gene matches: 5. Germline V gives CDR1 LNHNV, CDR2 YYDKDF (reference sequence). This CDR3 spans 17 amino acids. CDR3 loop: CATSRDAPGGNTGELFF. CDR3 nucleotides: TGTGCCACCAGCAGAGATGCCCCGGGGGGGAACACCGGGGAGCTGTTTTTT. The whole variable domain, remainder taken from reference TRBV15 and TRBJ2-2, is DAMVIQNPRYQVTQFGKPVTLSCSQTLNHNVMYWYQQKSSQAPKLLFHYYDKDFNNEADTPDNFQSRRPNTSFCFLDIRSPGLGDTAMYLCATSRDAPGGNTGELFFGEGSRLTVL.

This clone has only a few counts. The CDR3 region is CASSERGSGTEAFF. The CDR3 DNA reads as TGTGCCAGCAGTGAAAGAGGATCTGGGACTGAAGCTTTCTTT. The chain combines TRBV2 with TRBJ1-1; D is uncertain. The CDR3 spans 14 residues. V lost 2 bases and J 5 bases, leaving 12 bases between the germline ends. The germline gives CDR1 SNHLY, CDR2 FYNNEI.

The genes are TRBV2 and TRBJ2-1; 9 nucleotides match TRBD2. V was clipped by 6 bases and J by 6 bases; unmatched bases: 9. The CDR3 consists of 15 residues. Germline CDR1 reads SNHLY; CDR2 reads FYNNEI. The chain's CDR3 is CASSPSGVGGNEQFF. The CDR3 DNA reads TGTGCCAGCAGCCCTAGCGGGGTAGGAGGCAATGAGCAGTTCTTC.

This chain uses TRBV28 with TRBJ1-5, with D possibly being TRBD1 (6 bases). This CDR3 has 15 residues. Germline V gene lookup returns CDR1 MDHEN and CDR2 SYDVKM. Trimming cost V 6 bases and J 9 bases, with 21 bases left between them. In nucleotides, the CDR3 is TGTGCCAGCAGACGTCCCCGCCAGGGGCCCCGGCCCCAGCATTTT. Its translation: CASRRPRQGPRPQHF.

The chain employs TRBV7-9 and TRBJ1-1; maybe TRBD1 (5 bases). The CDR3 has 14 residues. Trimming left V 6 bases short and J 3 bases short, with 14 bases between. Germline CDR1 reads SEHNR; CDR2 reads FQNEAQ (reference sequence). CDR3 bases: TGTGCCAGCAGTTCGACTGGGGGGTACACTGAAGCTTTCTTT. Encoded protein: CASSSTGGYTEAFF.

The chain is built from TRBV2 and TRBJ1-2; TRBD1 aligns across 10 bases. With 10 bases clipped from V and 5 bases from J, the junction kept 4 bases outside the gene matches. This CDR3 has 12 amino acids. In germline, CDR1 is SNHLY, CDR2 FYNNEI. CDR3 residues: CATTGQGYGYTF. In DNA, the CDR3 is TGTGCCACCACGGGACAGGGGTATGGCTACACCTTC.

This clone came up a few times. The CDR3 region has the DNA TGTGCCAGCAGCTTAATTGGGTCTGCGGCAGATACGCAGTATTTT. This translates into CASSLIGSAADTQYF. V and J are TRBV7-3 and TRBJ2-3; D unclear. The V end lost 1 base, the J end lost 4 bases, and 12 bases lay between the germline ends. Germline V gene data show CDR1 as SGHTA and CDR2 as FQGTGA. This CDR3 is 15 amino acids long.